This T cell receptor beta chain was recovered during a study of T cell changes during pregnancy in multiple sclerosis. The ends were cut back, 8 bases at V and 8 bases at J, with 12 bases in the middle. Germline CDR1 is MNHEY and CDR2 is SVGAGI. CDR3 length: 11 residues. The data were produced by immunoSEQ multiplex PCR, yet TCRdb's version contains in-frame clones alone and is incomplete. The data show under 55,000 clones, with around 94% seen just once and less than 0.4% held by the top ten. Sequenced material: CD4+ T cells from peripheral blood mononuclear cells, taken in the third trimester of pregnancy. This TCR was recovered from a female donor with multiple sclerosis, enrolled in a pregnancy study. V gene TRBV6-5 combines with J gene TRBJ1-2; D ambiguous. The DNA for the CDR3 is TGTGCCAGCCTGGGAGGGAACGGCTACACCTTC. Amino acids: CASLGGNGYTF.